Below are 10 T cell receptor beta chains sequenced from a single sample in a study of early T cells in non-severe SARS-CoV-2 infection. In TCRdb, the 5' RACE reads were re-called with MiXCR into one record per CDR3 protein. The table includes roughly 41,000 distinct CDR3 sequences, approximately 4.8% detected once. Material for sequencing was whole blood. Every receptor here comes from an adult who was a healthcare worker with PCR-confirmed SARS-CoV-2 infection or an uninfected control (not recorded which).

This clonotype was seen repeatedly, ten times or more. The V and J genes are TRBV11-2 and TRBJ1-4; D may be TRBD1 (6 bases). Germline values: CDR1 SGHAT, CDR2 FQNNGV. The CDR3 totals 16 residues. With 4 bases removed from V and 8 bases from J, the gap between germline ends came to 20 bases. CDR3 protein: CASSSLWEGGVEKLFF. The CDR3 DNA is TGTGCCAGCAGCTCCCTCTGGGAAGGGGGAGTCGAAAAACTGTTTTTT. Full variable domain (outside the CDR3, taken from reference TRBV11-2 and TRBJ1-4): EAGVAQSPRYKIIEKRQSVAFWCNPISGHATLYWYQQILGQGPKLLIQFQNNGVVDDSQLPKDRFSAERLKGVDSTLKIQPAKLEDSAVYLCASSSLWEGGVEKLFFGSGTQLSVL.

In DNA form, the CDR3 reads TGTGCCAGTTCGCCGGGGGACACCAATGAAAAACTGTTTTTT. Translation: CASSPGDTNEKLFF. The rearrangement uses TRBV19 and TRBJ1-4; a weak D match, TRBD1 (6 bases). The V end was cut by 8 bases, the J end by 5 bases, with 15 bases between. Germline CDR1 is LNHDA and CDR2 is SQIVND (reference sequence). The CDR3 covers 14 residues.

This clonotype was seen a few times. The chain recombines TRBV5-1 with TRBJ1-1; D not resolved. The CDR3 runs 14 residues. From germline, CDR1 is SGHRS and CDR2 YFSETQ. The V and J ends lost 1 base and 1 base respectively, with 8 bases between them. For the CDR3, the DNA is TGCGCCAGCAGCTTGTTCCAGCAGAACACTGAAGCTTTCTTT. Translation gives CASSLFQQNTEAFF.

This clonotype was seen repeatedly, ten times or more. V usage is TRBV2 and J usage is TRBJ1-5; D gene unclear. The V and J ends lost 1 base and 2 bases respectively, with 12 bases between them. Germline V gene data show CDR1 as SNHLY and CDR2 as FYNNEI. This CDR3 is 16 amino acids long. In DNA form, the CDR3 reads TGTGCCAGCAGTGAAGGTGCAGTCGTCGGCAATCAGCCCCAGCATTTT. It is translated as CASSEGAVVGNQPQHF.

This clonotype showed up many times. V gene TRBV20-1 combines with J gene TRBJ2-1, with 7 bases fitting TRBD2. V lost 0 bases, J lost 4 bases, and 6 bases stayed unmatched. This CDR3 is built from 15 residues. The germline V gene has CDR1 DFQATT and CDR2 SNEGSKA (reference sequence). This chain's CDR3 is CSAREVAGLYNEQFF. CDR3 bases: TGCAGTGCTAGAGAAGTAGCGGGCCTATACAATGAGCAGTTCTTC.

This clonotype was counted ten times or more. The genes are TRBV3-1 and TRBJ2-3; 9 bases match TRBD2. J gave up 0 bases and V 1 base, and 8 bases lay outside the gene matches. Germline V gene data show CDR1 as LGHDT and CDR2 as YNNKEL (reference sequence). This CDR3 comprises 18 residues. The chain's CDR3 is CASSQVSPLAGSTDTQYF. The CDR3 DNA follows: TGTGCCAGCAGCCAAGTAAGTCCGCTAGCGGGAAGCACAGATACGCAGTATTTT.

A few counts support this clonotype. As DNA, the CDR3 is TGTGCCAGCAGCCCTCTCCGGGACAGGGGCCACGAGCAGTACTTC. Protein sequence: CASSPLRDRGHEQYF. The rearrangement links TRBV11-2 to TRBJ2-7; 10 nucleotides agree with TRBD1. Trimming removed 5 bases from V and 5 bases from J; junction bases left unmatched: 9. This CDR3 contains 15 residues. Germline values: CDR1 SGHAT, CDR2 FQNNGV.

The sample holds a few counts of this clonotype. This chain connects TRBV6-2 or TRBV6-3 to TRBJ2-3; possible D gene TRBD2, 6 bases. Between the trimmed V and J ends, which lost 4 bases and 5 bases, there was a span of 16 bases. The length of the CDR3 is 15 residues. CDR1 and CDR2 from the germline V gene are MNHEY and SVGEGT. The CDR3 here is CASSWRLVGGDTQYF. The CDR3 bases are TGTGCCAGCAGTTGGAGACTAGTCGGAGGAGATACGCAGTATTTT.

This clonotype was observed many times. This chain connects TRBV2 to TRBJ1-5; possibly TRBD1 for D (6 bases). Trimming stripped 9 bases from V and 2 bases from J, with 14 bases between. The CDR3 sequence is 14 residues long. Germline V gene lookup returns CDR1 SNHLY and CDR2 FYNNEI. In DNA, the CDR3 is TGTGCCAGTAGTCCTCGACAGGGCAATCAGCCCCAGCATTTT. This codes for CASSPRQGNQPQHF.

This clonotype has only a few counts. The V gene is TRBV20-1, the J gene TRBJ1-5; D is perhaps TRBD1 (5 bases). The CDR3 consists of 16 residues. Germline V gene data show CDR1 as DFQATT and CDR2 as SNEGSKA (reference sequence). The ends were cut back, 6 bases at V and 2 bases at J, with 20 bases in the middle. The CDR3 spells CSAPPVVAGGNQPQHF. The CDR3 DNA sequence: TGCAGTGCCCCCCCGGTGGTAGCGGGGGGCAATCAGCCCCAGCATTTT.